The present T cell receptor beta chain was sequenced within a study of response to subunit inactivated influenza vaccine. Trimming left V 1 base short and J 6 bases short, with 14 bases between. Germline values: CDR1 LGHNA, CDR2 YNFKEQ. There are 15 residues in the CDR3. The table lists this clonotype with a few counts. TCRdb recomputed calls from the RT-PCR reads with MiXCR, one row per CDR3 protein. The repertoire holds about 570,000 distinct CDR3 sequences, with about 11% as singletons. The same data also went into a second study, on T cells expressing NK-cell markers. Per that study: Scientists made TCR beta cDNA using 5'RACE template switching with UMIs. TCR beta repertoires came from sorted CD3+CD56+NKG2C+, CD3+CD56+NKG2C- and CD3+CD56-NKG2C+ T cells.

The sample was PBMCs from blood, taken on the day of vaccination. The sequence was collected from a man between 45 and 60 years old who received an inactivated influenza vaccine. The chain is built from TRBV4-2 and TRBJ2-3, with D possibly matching TRBD1 (6 bases). The CDR3 loop is CASSQGSGVADTQYF. As DNA, the CDR3 is TGTGCCAGCAGCCAAGGCTCAGGGGTCGCCGATACGCAGTATTTT.